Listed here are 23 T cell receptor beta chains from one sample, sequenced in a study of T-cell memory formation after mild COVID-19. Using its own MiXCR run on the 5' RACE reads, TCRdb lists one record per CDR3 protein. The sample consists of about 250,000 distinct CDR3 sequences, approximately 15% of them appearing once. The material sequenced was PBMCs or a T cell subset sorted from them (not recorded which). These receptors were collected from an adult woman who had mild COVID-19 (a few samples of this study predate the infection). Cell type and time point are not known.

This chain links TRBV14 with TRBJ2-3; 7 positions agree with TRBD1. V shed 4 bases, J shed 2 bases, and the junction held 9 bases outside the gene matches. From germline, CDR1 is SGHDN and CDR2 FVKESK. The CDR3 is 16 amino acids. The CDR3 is CASSPLRQGPTDTQYF. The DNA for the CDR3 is TGTGCCAGCAGCCCTCTAAGACAGGGACCCACAGATACGCAGTATTTT.

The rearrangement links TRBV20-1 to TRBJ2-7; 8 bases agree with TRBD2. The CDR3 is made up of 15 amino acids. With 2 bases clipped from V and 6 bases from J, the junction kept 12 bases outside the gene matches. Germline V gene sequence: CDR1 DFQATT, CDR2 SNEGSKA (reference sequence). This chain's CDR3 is CSARSLSGSGSEQYF. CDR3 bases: TGCAGTGCTAGATCCCTAAGCGGGAGCGGGAGCGAGCAGTACTTC.

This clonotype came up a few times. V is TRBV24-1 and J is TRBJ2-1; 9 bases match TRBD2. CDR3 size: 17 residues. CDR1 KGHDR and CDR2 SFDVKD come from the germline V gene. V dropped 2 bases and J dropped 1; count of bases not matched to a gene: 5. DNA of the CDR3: TGTGCCACCAGTGATTCGCCGGGACTAGCATCCTACAATGAGCAGTTCTTC. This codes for CATSDSPGLASYNEQFF.

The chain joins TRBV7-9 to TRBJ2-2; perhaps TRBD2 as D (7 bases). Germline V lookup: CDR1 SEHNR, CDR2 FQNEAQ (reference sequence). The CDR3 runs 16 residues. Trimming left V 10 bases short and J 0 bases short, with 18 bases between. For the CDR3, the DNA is TGTGCCAACACAAGGGGGGGTTACGCGAACACCGGGGAGCTGTTTTTT. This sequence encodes CANTRGGYANTGELFF.

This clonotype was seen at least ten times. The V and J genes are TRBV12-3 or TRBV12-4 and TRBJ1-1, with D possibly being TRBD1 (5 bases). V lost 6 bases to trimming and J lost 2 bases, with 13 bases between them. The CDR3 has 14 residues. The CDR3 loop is CASRTGTVNTEAFF. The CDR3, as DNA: TGTGCCAGCAGAACCGGGACGGTAAACACTGAAGCTTTCTTT.

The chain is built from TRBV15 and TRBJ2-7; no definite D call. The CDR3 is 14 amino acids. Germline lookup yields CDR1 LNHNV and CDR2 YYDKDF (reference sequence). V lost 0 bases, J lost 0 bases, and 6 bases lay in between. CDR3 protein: CATSRDLSSYEQYF. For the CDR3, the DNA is TGTGCCACCAGCAGAGATTTGAGCTCCTACGAGCAGTACTTC.

DNA of the CDR3: TGCGCCAGCTTGAGGGCAGGGGAGCAGTTCTTC. This translates into CASLRAGEQFF. The chain is built from TRBV5-1 and TRBJ2-1; D is perhaps TRBD1 or TRBD2 (5 bases each). Trimming pared 7 bases from V and 10 bases from J, leaving 12 bases between. Germline CDR1 reads SGHRS; CDR2 reads YFSETQ. The CDR3 is made up of 11 amino acids.

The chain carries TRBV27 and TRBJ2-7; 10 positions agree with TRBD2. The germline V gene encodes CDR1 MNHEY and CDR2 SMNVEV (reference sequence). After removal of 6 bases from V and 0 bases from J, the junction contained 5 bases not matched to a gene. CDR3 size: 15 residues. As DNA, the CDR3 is TGTGCCAGCAGAATGAAGCGGGGGGGCTCCTACGAGCAGTACTTC. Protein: CASRMKRGGSYEQYF.

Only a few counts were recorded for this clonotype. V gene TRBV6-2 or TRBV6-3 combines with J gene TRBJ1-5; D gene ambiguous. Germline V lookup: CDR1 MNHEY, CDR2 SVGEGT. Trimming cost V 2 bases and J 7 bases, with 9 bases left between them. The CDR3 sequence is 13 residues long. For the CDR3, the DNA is TGTGCCAGCAGTTACGCCGGTGGGCAGCCCCAGCATTTT. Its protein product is CASSYAGGQPQHF.

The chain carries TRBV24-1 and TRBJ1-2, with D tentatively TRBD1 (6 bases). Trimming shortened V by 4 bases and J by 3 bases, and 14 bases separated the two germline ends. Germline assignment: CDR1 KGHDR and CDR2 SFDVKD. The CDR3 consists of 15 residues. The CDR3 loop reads CATSDKTGPYYGYTF. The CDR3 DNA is TGTGCCACCAGTGACAAGACAGGCCCCTACTATGGCTACACCTTC.

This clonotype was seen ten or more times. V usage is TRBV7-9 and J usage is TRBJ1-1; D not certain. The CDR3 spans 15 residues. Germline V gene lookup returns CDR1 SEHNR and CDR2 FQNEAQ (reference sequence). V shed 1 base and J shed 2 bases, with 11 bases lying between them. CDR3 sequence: CASSLGGSDNTEAFF. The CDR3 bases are TGTGCCAGCAGCTTAGGAGGGAGCGATAACACTGAAGCTTTCTTT.

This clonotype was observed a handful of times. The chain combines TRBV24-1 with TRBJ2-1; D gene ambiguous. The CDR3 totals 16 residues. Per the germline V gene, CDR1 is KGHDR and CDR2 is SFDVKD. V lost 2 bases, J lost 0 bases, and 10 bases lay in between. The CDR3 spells CATSDSRTSSYNEQFF. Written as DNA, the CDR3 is TGTGCCACCAGTGATTCGAGGACGAGCTCCTACAATGAGCAGTTCTTC.

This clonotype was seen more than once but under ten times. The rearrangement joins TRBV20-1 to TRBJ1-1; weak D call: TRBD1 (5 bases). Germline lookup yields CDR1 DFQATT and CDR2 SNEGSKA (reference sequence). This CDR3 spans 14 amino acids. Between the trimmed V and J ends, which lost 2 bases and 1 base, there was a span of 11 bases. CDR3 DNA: TGCAGTGCTAGATGGTTCGGACAGAACACTGAAGCTTTCTTT. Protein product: CSARWFGQNTEAFF.

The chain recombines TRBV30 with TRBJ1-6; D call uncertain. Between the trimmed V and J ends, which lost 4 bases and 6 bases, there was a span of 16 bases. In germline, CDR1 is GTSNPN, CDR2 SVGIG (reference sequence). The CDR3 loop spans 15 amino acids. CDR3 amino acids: CAWKAGTGPNSPLHF. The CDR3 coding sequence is TGTGCCTGGAAGGCGGGCACGGGTCCTAATTCACCCCTCCACTTT.

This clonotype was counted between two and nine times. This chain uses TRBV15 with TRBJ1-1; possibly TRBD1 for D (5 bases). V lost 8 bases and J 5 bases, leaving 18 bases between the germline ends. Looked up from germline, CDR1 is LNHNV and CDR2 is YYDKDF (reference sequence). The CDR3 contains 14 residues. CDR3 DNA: TGTGCCACCCGGGGCAGAGAAGTAGGAACTGAAGCTTTCTTT. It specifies CATRGREVGTEAFF.

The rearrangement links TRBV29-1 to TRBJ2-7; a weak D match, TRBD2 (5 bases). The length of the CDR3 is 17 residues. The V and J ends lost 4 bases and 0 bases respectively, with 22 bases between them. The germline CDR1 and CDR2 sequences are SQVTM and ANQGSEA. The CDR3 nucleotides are TGCAGCGTTGCGACTAAAAGGGCCGCTGAGAACTCCTACGAGCAGTACTTC. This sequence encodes CSVATKRAAENSYEQYF.

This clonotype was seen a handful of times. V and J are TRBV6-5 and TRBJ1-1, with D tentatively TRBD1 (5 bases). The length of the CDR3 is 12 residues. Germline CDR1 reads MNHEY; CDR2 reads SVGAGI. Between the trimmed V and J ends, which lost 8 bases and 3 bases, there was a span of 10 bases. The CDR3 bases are TGTGCCAGCTGGAGGGGATACACTGAAGCTTTCTTT. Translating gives CASWRGYTEAFF.

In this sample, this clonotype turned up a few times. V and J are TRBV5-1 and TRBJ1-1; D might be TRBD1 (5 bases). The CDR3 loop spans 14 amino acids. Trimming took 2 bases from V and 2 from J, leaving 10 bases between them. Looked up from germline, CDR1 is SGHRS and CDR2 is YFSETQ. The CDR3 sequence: CASSFGGLNTEAFF. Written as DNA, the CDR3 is TGCGCCAGCAGCTTTGGGGGACTTAACACTGAAGCTTTCTTT.

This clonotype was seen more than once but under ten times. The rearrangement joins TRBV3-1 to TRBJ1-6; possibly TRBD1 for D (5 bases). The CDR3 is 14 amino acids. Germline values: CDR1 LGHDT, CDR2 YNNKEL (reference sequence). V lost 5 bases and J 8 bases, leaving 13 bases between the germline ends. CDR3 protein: CASSEDTAYSPLHF. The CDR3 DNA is TGTGCCAGCAGCGAGGACACGGCTTATTCACCCCTCCACTTT. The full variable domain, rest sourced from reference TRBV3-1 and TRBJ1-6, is DTAVSQTPKYLVTQMGNDKSIKCEQNLGHDTMYWYKQDSKKFLKIMFSYNNKELIINETVPNRFSPKSPDKAHLNLHINSLELGDSAVYFCASSEDTAYSPLHFGNGTRLTVT.

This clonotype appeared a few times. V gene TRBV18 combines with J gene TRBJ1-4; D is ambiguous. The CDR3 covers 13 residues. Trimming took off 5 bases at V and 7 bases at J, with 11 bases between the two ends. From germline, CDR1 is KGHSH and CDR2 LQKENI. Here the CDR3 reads CASSAGITEKLFF. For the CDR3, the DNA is TGTGCCAGCTCAGCGGGAATCACTGAAAAACTGTTTTTT.

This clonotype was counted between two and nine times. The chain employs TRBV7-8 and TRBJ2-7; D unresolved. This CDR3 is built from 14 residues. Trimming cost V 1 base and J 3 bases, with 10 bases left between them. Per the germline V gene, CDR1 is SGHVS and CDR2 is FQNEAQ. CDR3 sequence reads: CASSLVRGNYEQYF. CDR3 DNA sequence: TGTGCCAGCAGCTTAGTACGCGGTAACTACGAGCAGTACTTC.

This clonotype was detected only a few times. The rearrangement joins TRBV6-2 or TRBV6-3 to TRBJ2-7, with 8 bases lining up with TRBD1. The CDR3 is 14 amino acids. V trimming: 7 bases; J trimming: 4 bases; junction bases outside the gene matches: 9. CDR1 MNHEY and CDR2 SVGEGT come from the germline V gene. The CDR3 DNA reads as TGTGCCAGCACCGAGAACAGGGGGTTTTACGAGCAGTACTTC. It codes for CASTENRGFYEQYF.

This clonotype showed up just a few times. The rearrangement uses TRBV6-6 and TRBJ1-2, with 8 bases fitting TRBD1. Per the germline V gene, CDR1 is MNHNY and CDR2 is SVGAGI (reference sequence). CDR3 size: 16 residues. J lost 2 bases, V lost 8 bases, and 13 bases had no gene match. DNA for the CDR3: TGTGCCAGCGGTTCCGGGACAGGAGCTGAAAACTATGGCTACACCTTC. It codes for CASGSGTGAENYGYTF.